This is a list of T cell receptor beta chains from one sample in a study of blood T cell repertoires in COVID-19. The repertoire was sequenced with immunoSEQ multiplex PCR; TCRdb's copy has only in-frame clones and lacks some. This sample has 150,000 to 200,000 clones, with roughly 90% found just once. The sample was PBMCs or T cells enriched from blood (not recorded which). The source of these receptors is a woman under 30 who had recovered from COVID-19. CDR3s include the opening cysteine and the closing phenylalanine or tryptophan. The D gene is left open where the match is weak. Where a row states a size, it is once, few, many or the class of an expanded clone; other rows omit it.

cdr3_aa: CASLENTGELFF
cdr3_nt: TGTGCCAGCCTAGAGAACACCGGGGAGCTGTTTTTT
d_call: -
clone_size: -
v_call: TRBV2
j_call: TRBJ2-2

cdr3_aa: CASSIMSEAFF
cdr3_nt: TGTGCCAGTAGTATAATGTCAGAAGCTTTCTTT
d_call: -
clone_size: few
v_call: TRBV19
j_call: TRBJ1-1

cdr3_aa: CASRHRGSQETQYF
cdr3_nt: TGTGCCAGCAGGCACAGGGGGAGCCAAGAGACCCAGTACTTC
d_call: TRBD1
clone_size: -
v_call: TRBV5-6
j_call: TRBJ2-5

cdr3_aa: CASSRAGFQPQHF
cdr3_nt: TGTGCCAGCTCACGGGCTGGGTTTCAGCCCCAGCATTTT
d_call: -
clone_size: few
v_call: TRBV18
j_call: TRBJ1-5

cdr3_aa: CASNRDSQETQYF
cdr3_nt: TGTGCCAGCAACCGGGACTCACAAGAGACCCAGTACTTC
d_call: -
clone_size: -
v_call: TRBV5-4
j_call: TRBJ2-5

cdr3_aa: CASPPSVYPPYNEQFF
cdr3_nt: TGTGCCAGCCCCCCCTCGGTCTACCCCCCCTACAATGAGCAGTTCTTC
d_call: -
clone_size: -
v_call: TRBV2
j_call: TRBJ2-1

cdr3_aa: CASSFPTGEQYF
cdr3_nt: TGTGCCAGCAGTTTTCCGACGGGCGAGCAGTACTTC
d_call: -
clone_size: -
v_call: TRBV27
j_call: TRBJ2-7

cdr3_aa: CASTASGTVSTDTQYF
cdr3_nt: TGTGCCAGCACCGCTAGCGGGACCGTTAGCACAGATACGCAGTATTTT
d_call: TRBD2
clone_size: -
v_call: TRBV28
j_call: TRBJ2-3

cdr3_aa: CASSLDLAGDRAVGEQYF
cdr3_nt: TGTGCCAGCAGCTTAGACTTAGCGGGAGATCGGGCGGTAGGCGAGCAGTACTTC
d_call: TRBD2
clone_size: -
v_call: TRBV7-6
j_call: TRBJ2-7

cdr3_aa: CASTDQGAYNEQFF
cdr3_nt: TGTGCCAGCACTGACCAGGGGGCCTACAATGAGCAGTTCTTC
d_call: TRBD1
clone_size: -
v_call: TRBV28
j_call: TRBJ2-1

cdr3_aa: CASSAGGQFQETQYF
cdr3_nt: TGTGCCAGCAGTGCGGGGGGACAGTTTCAAGAGACCCAGTACTTC
d_call: -
clone_size: -
v_call: TRBV28
j_call: TRBJ2-5

cdr3_aa: CASSQFSGMGYEQYF
cdr3_nt: TGTGCCAGCAGCCAGTTTAGCGGGATGGGCTACGAGCAGTACTTC
d_call: TRBD2
clone_size: -
v_call: TRBV3-1/TRBV3-2
j_call: TRBJ2-7

cdr3_aa: CASRPGGTVFSEQYF
cdr3_nt: TGTGCCAGCAGACCCGGTGGGACAGTATTCAGCGAGCAGTACTTC
d_call: TRBD1
clone_size: -
v_call: TRBV6-5
j_call: TRBJ2-7